The 6 T cell receptor beta chains in this list originate from one sample, sequenced in a study of blood T cell repertoires in COVID-19. Only in-frame clones appear in the TCRdb table, and some are missing; sequencing was by immunoSEQ multiplex PCR. The sample consists of some 530,000 clones, roughly nine tenths of them appearing once. The sample consisted of PBMCs or T cells enriched from blood (not recorded which). These receptor sequences come from a woman in her sixties who had recovered from COVID-19.

The chain is built from TRBV5-1 and TRBJ1-1, with 7 nucleotides matching TRBD1. V was clipped by 2 bases and J by 1 base; unmatched bases: 11. The CDR3 spans 17 residues. Germline assignment: CDR1 SGHRS and CDR2 YFSETQ. This CDR3 reads CASSFLTGSGGNTEAFF. In DNA form, the CDR3 reads TGCGCCAGCAGCTTCCTGACAGGGAGTGGGGGGAACACTGAAGCTTTCTTT.

The chain employs TRBV19 and TRBJ1-1; D remains unclear. The CDR3 consists of 13 residues. The germline V gene encodes CDR1 LNHDA and CDR2 SQIVND (reference sequence). V lost 2 bases and J 1 base, leaving 5 bases between the germline ends. Here the CDR3 reads CASSIFRNTEAFF. The CDR3 DNA follows: TGTGCCAGTAGTATATTCAGGAACACTGAAGCTTTCTTT.

The rearrangement joins TRBV4-1 to TRBJ2-3; 7 nucleotides align to TRBD2. The CDR3 contains 14 residues. The junction had 4 bases not matched to a gene; V was cut back by 4 bases and J by 3 bases. CDR1 and CDR2 (germline): MGHRA, YSYEKL. Here the CDR3 reads CASSLGGRTDTQYF. For the CDR3, the DNA is TGCGCCAGCAGCCTCGGCGGGAGAACAGATACGCAGTATTTT.

The chain couples TRBV6-4 to TRBJ2-2; TRBD2 is a possible D gene (5 bases). V gave up 0 bases and J gave up 2 bases, with 22 bases separating them. This CDR3 contains 20 residues. The germline gives CDR1 MRHNA, CDR2 SNTAGT. CDR3 in amino acids: CASSDSARGITSPNTGELFF. The CDR3 DNA reads TGTGCCAGCAGTGACTCGGCAAGAGGGATAACCTCCCCAAACACCGGGGAGCTGTTTTTT.

This clone has a handful of counts. The rearrangement joins TRBV4-1 to TRBJ1-4, with 9 positions matching TRBD1. Losses at the gene ends were 3 bases for V and 3 bases for J; bases not matched to a gene: 2. Germline CDR1 is MGHRA and CDR2 is YSYEKL. The CDR3 is 15 residues long. CDR3: CASSQGQGPNEKLFF. DNA of the CDR3: TGCGCCAGCAGCCAGGGACAGGGTCCTAATGAAAAACTGTTTTTT.

Details on this clone: One junction end disagrees with the germline gene, perhaps due to a read error. J is TRBJ2-2 and V is TRBV10-1; perhaps TRBD1 as D (5 bases). The germline V gene encodes CDR1 WNHNN and CDR2 SYGVQD (reference sequence). The CDR3 runs to 13 residues. The CDR3 coding sequence is TGCGCCAGCAGTTCAGGGAACGCCGGGGAGCTGTTTTTT. This encodes CASSSGNAGELFF.